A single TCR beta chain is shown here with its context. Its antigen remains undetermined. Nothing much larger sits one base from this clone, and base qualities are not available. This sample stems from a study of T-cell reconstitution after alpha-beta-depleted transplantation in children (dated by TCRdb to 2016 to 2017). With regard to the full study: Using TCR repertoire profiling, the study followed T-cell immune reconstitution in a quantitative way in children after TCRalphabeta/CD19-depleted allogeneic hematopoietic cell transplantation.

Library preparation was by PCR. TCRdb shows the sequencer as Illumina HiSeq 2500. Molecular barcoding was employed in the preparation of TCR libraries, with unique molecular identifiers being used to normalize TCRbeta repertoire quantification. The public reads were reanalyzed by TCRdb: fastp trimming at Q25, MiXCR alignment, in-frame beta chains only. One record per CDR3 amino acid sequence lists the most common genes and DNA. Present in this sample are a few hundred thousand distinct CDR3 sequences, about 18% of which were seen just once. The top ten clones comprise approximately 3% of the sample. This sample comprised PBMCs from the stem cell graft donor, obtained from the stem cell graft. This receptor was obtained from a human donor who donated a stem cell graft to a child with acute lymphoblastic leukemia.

The encoded CDR3 is CSARDQPGLAYEQYF. The nucleotide sequence reads as follows: TGCAGTGCTAGAGATCAGCCAGGACTAGCCTACGAGCAGTACTTC. This chain joins TRBV20-1 to TRBJ2-7; TRBD2 aligns with 7 central bases. There are 15 amino acids in the CDR3, from cysteine to phenylalanine inclusive. Of all the DNA, just the CDR3 is kept, 45 bases in frame from base 1. The germline V gene (reference sequence) yields DFQATT for CDR1 and SNEGSKA for CDR2. Here V drops 0 bases and J drops 2 bases, and the junction holds 7 bases not matched to any gene.